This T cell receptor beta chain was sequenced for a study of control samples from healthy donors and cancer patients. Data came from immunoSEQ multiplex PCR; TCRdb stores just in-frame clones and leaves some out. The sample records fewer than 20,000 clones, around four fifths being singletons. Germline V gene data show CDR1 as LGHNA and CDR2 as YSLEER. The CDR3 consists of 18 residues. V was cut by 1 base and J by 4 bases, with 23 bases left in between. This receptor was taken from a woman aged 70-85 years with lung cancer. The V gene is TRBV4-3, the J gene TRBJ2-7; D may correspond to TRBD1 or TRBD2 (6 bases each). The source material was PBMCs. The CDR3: CASSQGGAGSPQGYEQYF. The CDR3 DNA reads TGCGCCAGCAGCCAAGGCGGCGCGGGATCGCCCCAGGGGTACGAGCAGTACTTC.